This T cell receptor (beta chain) came from a study of early T cells in non-severe SARS-CoV-2 infection. Deletions cut 6 bases from V and 1 base from J, with 8 bases between. Germline loops: CDR1 MNHEY, CDR2 SVGAGI. The length of the CDR3 is 13 residues. Using its own MiXCR run on the 5' RACE reads, TCRdb lists one record per CDR3 protein. This sample carries around 23,000 distinct CDR3 sequences, 3.5% to 5.5% of them seen once, and the ten largest clones take less than 20%. This clonotype was seen more than once but under ten times. The sample taken for sequencing was whole blood. This TCR was recovered from an adult who was a healthcare worker with PCR-confirmed SARS-CoV-2 infection or an uninfected control (not recorded which). J is TRBJ2-3 and V is TRBV6-5; the D is unclear. The CDR3 DNA sequence: TGTGCCAGCAGGTTGACGGGCACAGATACGCAGTATTTT. This translates into CASRLTGTDTQYF.